This TCR beta chain derives from a study of T cells in Graves' hyperthyroidism and ophthalmopathy. This clonotype was seen repeatedly, ten times or more. V shed 3 bases and J shed 6 bases, with 13 bases lying between them. The CDR3 extends over 13 amino acids. Germline lookup yields CDR1 DFQATT and CDR2 SNEGSKA (reference sequence). The CDR3 regions of TCR beta were amplified from RNA transcripts. Researchers ran a first-round RT-PCR on the TCR CDR3 using the HTBI primer set. TCRdb re-called the multiplex PCR reads through MiXCR, storing one row per CDR3 protein. The table records 340,000 or so distinct CDR3 sequences, 18% of them present only once. Hyperthyroidism had been newly diagnosed in patients aged 18 to 65, and its duration was under 2 months. Reasons for excluding patients were uncontrolled infection, other autoimmune disease, pregnancy or lactation.

The chain uses TRBV20-1 and TRBJ2-3; D gene unclear. This clonotype originated in a woman between 50 and 59 years old with Graves' hyperthyroidism. The sequenced material came from blood. The CDR3 loop is CSASYDPRDTQYF. CDR3 in DNA: TGCAGTGCTAGTTACGACCCCCGGGATACGCAGTATTTT.